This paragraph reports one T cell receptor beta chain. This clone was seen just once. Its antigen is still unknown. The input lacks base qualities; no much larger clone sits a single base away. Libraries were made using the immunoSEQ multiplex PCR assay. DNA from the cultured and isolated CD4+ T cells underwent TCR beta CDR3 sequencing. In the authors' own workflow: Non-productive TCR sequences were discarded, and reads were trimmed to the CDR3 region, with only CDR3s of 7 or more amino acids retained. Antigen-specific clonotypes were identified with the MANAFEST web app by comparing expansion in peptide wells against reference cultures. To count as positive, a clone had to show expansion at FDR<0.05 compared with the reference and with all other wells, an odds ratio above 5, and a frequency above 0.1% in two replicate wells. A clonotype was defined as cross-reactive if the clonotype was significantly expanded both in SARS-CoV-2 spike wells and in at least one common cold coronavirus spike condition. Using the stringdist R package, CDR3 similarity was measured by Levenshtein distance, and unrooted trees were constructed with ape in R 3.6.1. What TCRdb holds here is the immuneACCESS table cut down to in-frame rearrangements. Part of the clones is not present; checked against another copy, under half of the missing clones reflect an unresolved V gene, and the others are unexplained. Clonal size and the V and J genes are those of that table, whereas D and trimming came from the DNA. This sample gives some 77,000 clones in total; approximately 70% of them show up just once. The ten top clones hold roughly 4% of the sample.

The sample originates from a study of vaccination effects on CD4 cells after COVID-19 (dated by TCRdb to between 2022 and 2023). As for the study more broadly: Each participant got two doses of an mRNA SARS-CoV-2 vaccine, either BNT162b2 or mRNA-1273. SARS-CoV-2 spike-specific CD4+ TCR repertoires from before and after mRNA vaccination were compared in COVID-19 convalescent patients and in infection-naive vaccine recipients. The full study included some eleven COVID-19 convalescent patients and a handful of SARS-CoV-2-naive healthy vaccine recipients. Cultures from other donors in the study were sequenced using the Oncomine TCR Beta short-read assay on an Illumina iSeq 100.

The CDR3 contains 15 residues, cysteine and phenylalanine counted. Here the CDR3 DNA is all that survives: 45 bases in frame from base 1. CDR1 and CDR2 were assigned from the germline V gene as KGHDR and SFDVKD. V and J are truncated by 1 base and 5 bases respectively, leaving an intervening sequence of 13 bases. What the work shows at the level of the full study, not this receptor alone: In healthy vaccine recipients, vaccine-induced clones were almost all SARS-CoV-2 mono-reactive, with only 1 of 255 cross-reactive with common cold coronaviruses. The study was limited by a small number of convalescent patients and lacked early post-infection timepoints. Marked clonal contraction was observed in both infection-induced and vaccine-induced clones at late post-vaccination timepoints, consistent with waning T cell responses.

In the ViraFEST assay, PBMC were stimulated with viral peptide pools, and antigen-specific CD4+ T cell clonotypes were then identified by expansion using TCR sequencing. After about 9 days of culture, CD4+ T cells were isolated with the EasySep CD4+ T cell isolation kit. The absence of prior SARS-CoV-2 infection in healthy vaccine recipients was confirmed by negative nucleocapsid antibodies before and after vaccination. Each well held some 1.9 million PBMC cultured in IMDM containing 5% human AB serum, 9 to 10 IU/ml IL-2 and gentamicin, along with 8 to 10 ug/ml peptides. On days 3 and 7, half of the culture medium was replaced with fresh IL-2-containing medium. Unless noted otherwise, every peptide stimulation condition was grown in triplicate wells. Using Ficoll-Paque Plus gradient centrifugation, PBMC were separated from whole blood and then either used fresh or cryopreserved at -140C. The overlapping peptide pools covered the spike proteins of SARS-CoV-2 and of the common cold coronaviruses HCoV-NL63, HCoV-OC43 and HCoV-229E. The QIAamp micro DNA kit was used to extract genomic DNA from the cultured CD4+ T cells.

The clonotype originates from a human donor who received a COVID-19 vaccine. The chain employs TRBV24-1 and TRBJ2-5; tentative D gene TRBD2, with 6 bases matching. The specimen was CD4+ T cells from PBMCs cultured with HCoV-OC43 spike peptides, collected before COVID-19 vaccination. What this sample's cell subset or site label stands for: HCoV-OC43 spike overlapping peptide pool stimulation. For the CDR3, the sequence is CATSDLRGGGETQYF. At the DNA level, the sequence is TGTGCCACCAGTGATTTAAGGGGAGGTGGGGAGACCCAGTACTTC.